The 9 T cell receptor beta chains listed next were all sequenced from one sample in a study of cytomegalovirus exposure and HLA in healthy donors. The PCR was carried out with 60 Vbeta primers and 13 Jbeta primers. The repertoire was sequenced with immunoSEQ multiplex PCR; TCRdb's copy has only in-frame clones and lacks some. The table records fewer than 200,000 clones, around 85% of them present only once. Sequencing was carried out using PBMCs. The receptors stem from a woman younger than 45 in good health and CMV-seronegative.

CDR3: CASSSGVRGYEQYF. CDR3 in DNA: TGTGCCAGCAGTTCCGGGGTCAGGGGCTACGAGCAGTACTTC. The gene calls are TRBV6-1 and TRBJ2-7, with D possibly matching TRBD1 (6 bases). Looked up from germline, CDR1 is MNHNS and CDR2 is SASEGT. V was clipped by 5 bases and J by 3 bases, with 14 bases between them. The CDR3 runs to 14 residues.

About this clone: Other DNA sequences of this sample code for an identical CDR3. The chain joins TRBV6-5 to TRBJ1-5; the D is unclear. The CDR3 has 14 amino acids. V shed 0 bases and J shed 9 bases, with 12 bases lying between them. Germline V gene data show CDR1 as MNHEY and CDR2 as SVGAGI. The DNA of the CDR3 is TGTGCCAGCAGTTACTCGGCTGGTATCAGGCCCCAGCATTTT. Protein product: CASSYSAGIRPQHF.

CDR3 DNA: TGTGCCAGCAGCCCACCCCCTAGCGGCAATGAGCAGTTCTTC. Protein: CASSPPPSGNEQFF. The chain is built from TRBV5-4 and TRBJ2-1; 7 bases fit TRBD2. The CDR3 is 14 residues long. The germline V gene encodes CDR1 SGHNT and CDR2 YYREEE (reference sequence). Trimming removed 4 bases from V and 6 bases from J; junction bases left unmatched: 7.

This clone was seen a single time. The chain recombines TRBV19 with TRBJ1-2; D uncertain. The V gene lost 3 bases and the J gene lost 1 base, with 12 bases spanning the gap. This CDR3 is 15 amino acids long. Germline values: CDR1 LNHDA, CDR2 SQIVND (reference sequence). The CDR3 loop reads CASSMSSAVNYGYTF. CDR3 DNA sequence: TGTGCCAGTAGTATGAGTAGCGCCGTTAACTATGGCTACACCTTC.

V is TRBV5-1 and J is TRBJ1-2, with no clear D. Germline V gene lookup returns CDR1 SGHRS and CDR2 YFSETQ. This CDR3 comprises 13 residues. The V gene lost 0 bases and the J gene lost 6 bases, with 9 bases spanning the gap. CDR3 sequence reads: CASSLGPPNGYTF. For the CDR3, the DNA is TGCGCCAGCAGCTTGGGTCCACCTAATGGCTACACCTTC.

The chain has TRBV5-4 and TRBJ1-2, with TRBD1 matching 7 bases. There are 13 residues in the CDR3. The trim removed 4 bases at V and 5 bases at J, leaving 5 bases unmatched. The germline V gene encodes CDR1 SGHNT and CDR2 YYREEE (reference sequence). The CDR3 loop is CASSRDRVYGYTF. The CDR3 nucleotides read TGTGCCAGCAGCCGCGACAGGGTATATGGCTACACCTTC.

The chain is built from TRBV7-2 and TRBJ2-3; D possibly corresponds to TRBD2 (6 bases). Trimming took off 5 bases at V and 4 bases at J, with 10 bases between the two ends. Germline V gene lookup returns CDR1 SGHTA and CDR2 FQGNSA. This CDR3 comprises 13 residues. CDR3 coding DNA: TGTGCCAGCAGCCCCTCGGGGGCAGATACGCAGTATTTT. Its protein is CASSPSGADTQYF.

V is TRBV19 and J is TRBJ2-4, with no clear D. V lost 8 bases and J 4 bases, leaving 15 bases between the germline ends. CDR3 length equals 14 residues. Per germline, CDR1 LNHDA and CDR2 SQIVND (reference sequence). CDR3 sequence reads: CASRHTGLKNIQYF. DNA for the CDR3: TGTGCCAGTCGTCACACCGGGTTGAAAAACATTCAGTACTTC.

V and J are TRBV5-4 and TRBJ2-1; 7 bases line up with TRBD1. The length of the CDR3 is 13 residues. Germline V CDR1 and CDR2: SGHNT, YYREEE (reference sequence). Losses at the gene ends were 4 bases for V and 9 bases for J; bases not matched to a gene: 7. CDR3 in DNA: TGTGCCAGCAGCCGCACAGGGGAAGGTGAGCAGTTCTTC. Amino acids: CASSRTGEGEQFF.